What follows are 18 T cell receptor beta chains derived from one specimen sequenced in a study of graft-versus-host responses after intestinal transplantation. Their recognized antigens are unknown. Clones were read by immunoSEQ multiplex PCR, and TCRdb kept only the in-frame ones, dropping some. The table lists around 100,000 clones, more than 85% of them singletons. The sequences come from unstimulated CD8+ T cells sorted from spleen or lymph node cells, collected before transplant. The receptors stem from a human donor who was the organ donor for an intestinal transplant.

V and J are TRBV5-6 and TRBJ2-1, with D perhaps matching TRBD2 (5 bases). The CDR3 has 17 residues. Germline assignment: CDR1 SGHDT and CDR2 YYEEEE. Trimming took 4 bases from V and 3 from J, leaving 20 bases between them. CDR3 in amino acids: CASSPPFGETYYNEQFF. In nucleotides, the CDR3 is TGTGCCAGCAGCCCACCGTTTGGGGAGACTTACTACAATGAGCAGTTCTTC.

The chain is built from TRBV28 and TRBJ2-1, with 8 bases lining up with TRBD2. The V and J ends lost 4 bases and 0 bases, in that order; junction bases with no gene match: 2. Germline CDR1 and CDR2: MDHEN and SYDVKM. This CDR3 contains 15 residues. This chain's CDR3 is CASSYSGSSYNEQFF. The DNA for the CDR3 is TGTGCCAGCAGTTACAGCGGGAGCTCCTACAATGAGCAGTTCTTC. The complete variable domain, with remaining parts taken from reference TRBV28 and TRBJ2-1, reads DVKVTQSSRYLVKRTGEKVFLECVQDMDHENMFWYRQDPGLGLRLIYFSYDVKMKEKGDIPEGYSVSREKKERFSLILESASTNQTSMYLCASSYSGSSYNEQFFGPGTRLTVL.

The rearrangement links TRBV6-5 to TRBJ1-6; D is unresolved. Germline values: CDR1 MNHEY, CDR2 SVGAGI. Trimming stripped 5 bases from V and 7 bases from J, with 12 bases between. This CDR3 spans 14 amino acids. The CDR3 spells CASSTQSYNSPLHF. In DNA, the CDR3 is TGTGCCAGCAGTACACAGAGCTACAATTCACCCCTCCACTTT.

The chain joins TRBV7-6 to TRBJ2-1; no definite D call. Germline-derived CDR1 and CDR2 are SGHVS and FNYEAQ. CDR3 length: 13 amino acids. Trimming took 5 bases from V and 8 from J, leaving 13 bases between them. The chain's CDR3 is CASSLYDAYEQFF. The CDR3 DNA is TGTGCCAGCAGCCTTTATGACGCCTATGAGCAGTTCTTC.

The gene calls are TRBV27 and TRBJ1-1; tentatively, D is TRBD1 (6 bases). The CDR3 sequence is 14 residues long. In germline, CDR1 is MNHEY, CDR2 SMNVEV (reference sequence). Trimming cost V 6 bases and J 0 bases, with 11 bases left between them. The CDR3 loop reads CASSQGFMNTEAFF. CDR3 coding DNA: TGTGCCAGCAGCCAGGGGTTCATGAACACTGAAGCTTTCTTT.

The sample holds one count of this clone. The V gene is TRBV28, the J gene TRBJ1-5, with a tentative D call TRBD1 (6 bases). This CDR3 comprises 15 residues. Germline V CDR1 and CDR2: MDHEN, SYDVKM. V shed 6 bases and J shed 0 bases, with 12 bases lying between them. The CDR3 reads CASSPGHDSNQPQHF. DNA of the CDR3: TGTGCCAGCAGCCCGGGACACGATAGCAATCAGCCCCAGCATTTT.

J is TRBJ2-7 and V is TRBV2, with TRBD1 matching 10 bases. The V gene end was trimmed by 6 bases and the J gene end by 1 base; junction bases not matched to a gene: 6. The CDR3 loop spans 15 amino acids. The germline V gene has CDR1 SNHLY and CDR2 FYNNEI. The CDR3 reads CASRAGTGVSYEQYF. CDR3 DNA: TGTGCCAGCAGAGCCGGGACAGGGGTTTCCTACGAGCAGTACTTC. Full variable domain (outside the CDR3, taken from reference TRBV2 and TRBJ2-7): EPEVTQTPSHQVTQMGQEVILRCVPISNHLYFYWYRQILGQKVEFLVSFYNNEISEKSEIFDDQFSVERPDGSNFTLKIRSTKLEDSAMYFCASRAGTGVSYEQYFGPGTRLTVT.

This clone has a single count. The V call is TRBV2, the J call TRBJ2-7; 7 bases are a match to TRBD1. The trim removed 3 bases at V and 3 bases at J, leaving 17 bases unmatched. Germline values: CDR1 SNHLY, CDR2 FYNNEI. This CDR3 contains 18 residues. CDR3 nucleotides: TGTGCCAGCAGTGAGCCCCCCCTATCGGGACAGAAATTCTACGAGCAGTACTTC. It translates to CASSEPPLSGQKFYEQYF.

The chain is built from TRBV18 and TRBJ2-5; no firm D call. Trimming cost V 1 base and J 3 bases, with 6 bases left between them. The CDR3 spans 13 residues. Germline V gene data show CDR1 as KGHSH and CDR2 as LQKENI. The CDR3 loop is CASSPRLEETQYF. Written as DNA, the CDR3 is TGTGCCAGCTCACCACGTCTCGAAGAGACCCAGTACTTC.

V usage is TRBV28 and J usage is TRBJ2-2; D unclear. The germline CDR1 and CDR2 sequences are MDHEN and SYDVKM. The CDR3 runs to 13 residues. Trimming took 2 bases from V and 2 from J, leaving 3 bases between them. In nucleotides, the CDR3 is TGTGCCAGCAGTTTACAAAACACCGGGGAGCTGTTTTTT. Its translation: CASSLQNTGELFF.

The CDR3 loop reads CASSLALQLYYGYTF. The CDR3 bases are TGTGCCAGCAGCTTGGCCTTACAACTATACTATGGCTACACCTTC. The V call is TRBV5-8, the J call TRBJ1-2; D is unclear. Trimming removed 0 bases at V and 3 bases at J, with 12 bases between. Germline V gene sequence: CDR1 SGHTS, CDR2 YDEGEE. CDR3 size: 15 residues.

CDR3 coding DNA: TGTGCCAGCAGCGCGGAGGGGGGGGAGGCGCCCACAGATACGCAGTATTTT. Its translation is CASSAEGGEAPTDTQYF. The V and J genes are TRBV5-6 and TRBJ2-3; D perhaps matches TRBD2 (7 bases). Trimming removed 4 bases at V and 2 bases at J, with 20 bases between. Germline CDR1 SGHDT, CDR2 YYEEEE. This CDR3 contains 17 residues.

This sequence joins TRBV6-1 and TRBJ1-4, with D unclear. The V gene's germline CDR1 is MNHNS and CDR2 SASEGT. This CDR3 has 16 amino acids. V was clipped by 2 bases and J by 4 bases, with 14 bases between them. CDR3 residues: CASSEPGGSSNEKLFF. As DNA, the CDR3 is TGTGCCAGCAGTGAACCAGGTGGATCTAGTAATGAAAAACTGTTTTTT.

The rearrangement uses TRBV7-9 and TRBJ1-1; 9 bases match TRBD1. J was trimmed by 0 bases and V by 5 bases; bases with no gene match: 13. This CDR3 is built from 18 residues. Germline V gene data show CDR1 as SEHNR and CDR2 as FQNEAQ (reference sequence). The CDR3 spells CASSPTHQGQGLNTEAFF. In DNA form, the CDR3 reads TGTGCCAGCAGCCCCACGCATCAGGGACAGGGTTTGAACACTGAAGCTTTCTTT.

This chain joins TRBV4-1 and TRBJ2-7, with D unclear. Per the germline V gene, CDR1 is MGHRA and CDR2 is YSYEKL. The CDR3 has 14 residues. Trimming took 5 bases from V and 0 from J, leaving 11 bases between them. CDR3 DNA: TGCGCCAGCAGCGAGGACGGAAGCTCCTACGAGCAGTACTTC. It yields the protein CASSEDGSSYEQYF.

The chain is built from TRBV28 and TRBJ1-1; possibly TRBD1 for D (5 bases). This CDR3 is built from 13 residues. V gave up 2 bases and J gave up 7 bases, with 11 bases separating them. Germline V gene lookup returns CDR1 MDHEN and CDR2 SYDVKM. As DNA, the CDR3 is TGTGCCAGCAGTTTAAGGCGGGGGGTTGAAGCTTTCTTT. Amino acid sequence: CASSLRRGVEAFF.

The gene calls are TRBV10-3 and TRBJ1-1; 10 bases align to TRBD1. CDR1 is ENHRY and CDR2 is SYGVKD in the germline V gene. This CDR3 comprises 13 residues. J was trimmed by 6 bases and V by 6 bases; bases with no gene match: 4. This CDR3 reads CAISPGQGSEAFF. The DNA for the CDR3 is TGTGCCATCAGCCCGGGACAGGGGTCTGAAGCTTTCTTT.

The J gene is TRBJ2-7, the V gene TRBV7-9, with D maybe TRBD2 (6 bases). The germline V gene encodes CDR1 SEHNR and CDR2 FQNEAQ (reference sequence). The CDR3 totals 13 residues. V was cut by 4 bases and J by 5 bases, with 12 bases left in between. The CDR3 reads CASSSLEGHEQYF. CDR3 nucleotide sequence: TGTGCCAGCAGCTCCCTGGAGGGACACGAGCAGTACTTC.